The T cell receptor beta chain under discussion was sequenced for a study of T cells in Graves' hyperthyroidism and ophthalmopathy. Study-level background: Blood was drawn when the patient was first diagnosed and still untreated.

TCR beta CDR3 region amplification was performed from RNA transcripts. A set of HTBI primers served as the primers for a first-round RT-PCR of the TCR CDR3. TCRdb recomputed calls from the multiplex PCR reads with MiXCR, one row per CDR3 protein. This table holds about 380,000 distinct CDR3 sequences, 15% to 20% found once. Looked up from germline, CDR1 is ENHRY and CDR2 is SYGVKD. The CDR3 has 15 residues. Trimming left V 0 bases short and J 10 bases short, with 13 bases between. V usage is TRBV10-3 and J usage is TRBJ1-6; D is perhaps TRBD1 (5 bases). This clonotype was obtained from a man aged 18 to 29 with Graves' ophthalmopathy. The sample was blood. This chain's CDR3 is CAISESTGGTSPLHF. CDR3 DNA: TGTGCCATCAGTGAGTCGACGGGAGGGACCTCACCCCTCCACTTT.